This entry describes one T cell receptor beta chain. These data are taken from a study of blood T cell repertoires in COVID-19. Whole-study context: Acute and convalescent COVID-19 specimens originated in the United States, Italy and Spain.

The method was immunoSEQ multiplex PCR; TCRdb's version includes in-frame clones alone and lacks a portion of them. The table includes about 240,000 clones, about three quarters detected once. The CDR3 sequence is 15 residues long. The germline CDR1 and CDR2 sequences are MNHNY and SVGAGI (reference sequence). With V trimmed by 8 bases and J by 2 bases, 10 bases remained unmatched. The rearrangement links TRBV6-6 to TRBJ2-7, with 9 positions matching TRBD2. The specimen sequenced was peripheral blood. The TCR comes from a woman older than 75 with acute or convalescent COVID-19. CDR3 nucleotides: TGTGCCAGCCGTTCACTAGCGGGCGCCACCTACGAGCAGTACTTC. It is translated as CASRSLAGATYEQYF.